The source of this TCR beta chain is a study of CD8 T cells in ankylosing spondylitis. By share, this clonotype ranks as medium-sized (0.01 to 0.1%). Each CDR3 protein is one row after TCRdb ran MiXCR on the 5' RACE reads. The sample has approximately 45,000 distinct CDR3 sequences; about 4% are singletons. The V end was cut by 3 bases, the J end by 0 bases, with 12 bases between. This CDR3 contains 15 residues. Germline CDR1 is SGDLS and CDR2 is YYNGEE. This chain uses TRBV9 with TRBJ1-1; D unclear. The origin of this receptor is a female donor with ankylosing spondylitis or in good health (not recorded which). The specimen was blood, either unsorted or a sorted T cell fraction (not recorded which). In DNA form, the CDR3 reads TGTGCCAGCAGCGCCCAGGTGGGCCTGAACACTGAAGCTTTCTTT. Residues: CASSAQVGLNTEAFF.